Presented here are 7 T cell receptor beta chains from one specimen sequenced in a study of Graves' ophthalmopathy and Graves' hyperthyroidism. RNA transcripts provided the template for amplifying TCR beta CDR3 regions. In the first round, RT-PCR was carried out with HTBI primers, and a multiplex PCR formed the second round. MiXCR was run by TCRdb on the multiplex PCR reads, yielding one entry per CDR3 protein. The sample holds 200,000 to 300,000 distinct CDR3 sequences, 45% seen once. The sequenced sample was peripheral blood. The receptors come from an adult man with Graves' ophthalmopathy.

This sequence joins TRBV5-4 and TRBJ2-7; 7 bases are shared with TRBD1. This CDR3 spans 15 amino acids. Germline V CDR1 and CDR2: SGHNT, YYREEE (reference sequence). Losses at the gene ends were 1 base for V and 6 bases for J; bases not matched to a gene: 10. CDR3 nucleotide sequence: TGTGCCAGCAGCTTGATGGGGACAGCACGCAGCGAGCAGTACTTC. Translating gives CASSLMGTARSEQYF.

The chain uses TRBV9 and TRBJ1-4, with 8 bases fitting TRBD1. This CDR3 is built from 15 residues. V dropped 3 bases and J dropped 8; count of bases not matched to a gene: 9. The germline V gene encodes CDR1 SGDLS and CDR2 YYNGEE. DNA of the CDR3: TGTGCCAGCAGCGGGACAGGGACAGAACAGGAAAAACTGTTTTTT. This gives the protein CASSGTGTEQEKLFF.

This chain joins TRBV9 and TRBJ2-2; 7 positions match TRBD1. This CDR3 contains 13 residues. Trimming at V came to 4 bases and at J to 7 bases, leaving 4 bases not matched to a gene. Germline V lookup: CDR1 SGDLS, CDR2 YYNGEE. As DNA, the CDR3 is TGTGCCAGCAGCCTTCAGGGGGACGGGGAGCTGTTTTTT. As protein: CASSLQGDGELFF.

The V gene is TRBV20-1, the J gene TRBJ2-7; 8 bases are a match to TRBD2. The V and J ends lost 5 bases and 5 bases, in that order; junction bases with no gene match: 11. The germline CDR1 and CDR2 sequences are DFQATT and SNEGSKA (reference sequence). The CDR3 has 14 residues. In DNA, the CDR3 is TGCAGTGCTCTGCGGGGGGCCTTACGAAACGAGCAGTACTTC. It is translated as CSALRGALRNEQYF.

The V and J genes are TRBV12-5 and TRBJ2-5, with D possibly being TRBD2 (6 bases). V gave up 5 bases and J gave up 5 bases, with 12 bases separating them. Per germline, CDR1 LGHNT and CDR2 FRNRAP. This CDR3 region has 13 residues. CDR3 bases: TGTGCTAGTGGTCGCGGGATCAGGGAGACCCAGTACTTC. Translation: CASGRGIRETQYF.

The chain combines TRBV20-1 with TRBJ1-5, with a weak D call TRBD1 (6 bases). This CDR3 spans 16 amino acids. In germline, CDR1 is DFQATT, CDR2 SNEGSKA (reference sequence). V lost 0 bases and J 1 base, leaving 13 bases between the germline ends. The DNA of the CDR3 is TGCAGTGCTAGAGATGGGCGGGGGGCGAGCAATCAGCCCCAGCATTTT. It yields the protein CSARDGRGASNQPQHF.

The chain employs TRBV19 and TRBJ2-3; TRBD2 matches at 10 bases. V dropped 5 bases and J dropped 4; count of bases not matched to a gene: 6. The germline V gene has CDR1 LNHDA and CDR2 SQIVND (reference sequence). The CDR3 runs to 15 residues. CDR3: CASSALAGEADTQYF. DNA of the CDR3: TGTGCCAGTAGTGCCCTAGCGGGAGAAGCAGATACGCAGTATTTT. Using reference TRBV19 and TRBJ2-3 for the parts outside the CDR3, the full variable domain is DGGITQSPKYLFRKEGQNVTLSCEQNLNHDAMYWYRQDPGQGLRLIYYSQIVNDFQKGDIAEGYSVSREKKESFPLTVTSAQKNPTAFYLCASSALAGEADTQYFGPGTRLTVL.